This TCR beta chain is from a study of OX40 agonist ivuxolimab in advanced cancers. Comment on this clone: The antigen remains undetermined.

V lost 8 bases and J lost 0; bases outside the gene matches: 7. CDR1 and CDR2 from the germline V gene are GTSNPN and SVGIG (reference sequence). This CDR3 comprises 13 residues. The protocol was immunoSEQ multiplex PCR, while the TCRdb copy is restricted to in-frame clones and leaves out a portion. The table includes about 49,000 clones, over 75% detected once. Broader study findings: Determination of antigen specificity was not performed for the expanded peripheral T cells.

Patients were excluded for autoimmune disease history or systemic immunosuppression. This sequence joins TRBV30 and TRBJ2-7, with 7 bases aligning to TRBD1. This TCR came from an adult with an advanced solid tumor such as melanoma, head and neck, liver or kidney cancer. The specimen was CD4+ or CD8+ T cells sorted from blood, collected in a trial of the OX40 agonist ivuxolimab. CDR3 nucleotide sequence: TGTGCCGCCAACAGGGGCAGCTCCTACGAGCAGTACTTC. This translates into CAANRGSSYEQYF.